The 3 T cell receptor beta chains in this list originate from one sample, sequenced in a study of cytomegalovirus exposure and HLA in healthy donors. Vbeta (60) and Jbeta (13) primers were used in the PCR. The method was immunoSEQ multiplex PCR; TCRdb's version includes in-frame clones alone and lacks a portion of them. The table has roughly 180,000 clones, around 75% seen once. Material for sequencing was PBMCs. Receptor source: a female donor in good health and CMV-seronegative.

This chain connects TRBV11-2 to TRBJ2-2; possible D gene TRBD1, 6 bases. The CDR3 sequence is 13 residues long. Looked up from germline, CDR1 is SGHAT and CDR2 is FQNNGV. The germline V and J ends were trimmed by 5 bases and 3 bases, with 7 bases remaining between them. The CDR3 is CASSNRDTGELFF. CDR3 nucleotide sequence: TGTGCCAGCAGCAACAGGGACACCGGGGAGCTGTTTTTT.

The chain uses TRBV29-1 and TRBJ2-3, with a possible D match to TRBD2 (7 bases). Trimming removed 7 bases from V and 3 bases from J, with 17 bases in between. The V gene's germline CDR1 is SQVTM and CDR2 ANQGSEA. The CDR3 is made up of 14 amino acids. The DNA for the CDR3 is TGCAGCGCTAATTCCGCGGGGGCAACAGATACGCAGTATTTT. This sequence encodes CSANSAGATDTQYF.

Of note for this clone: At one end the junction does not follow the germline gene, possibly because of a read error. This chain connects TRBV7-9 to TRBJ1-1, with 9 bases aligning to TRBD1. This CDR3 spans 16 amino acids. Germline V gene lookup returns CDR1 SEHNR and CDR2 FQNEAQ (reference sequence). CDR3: CSSSLEQGALNTEAFF. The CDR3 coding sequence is TGTTCCAGCAGCCTGGAACAGGGGGCATTGAACACTGAAGCTTTCTTT.